The rows below give T cell receptor beta chains drawn from one sample of a study of cytomegalovirus exposure and HLA in healthy donors. This table comes from immunoSEQ multiplex PCR, and its TCRdb copy is limited to in-frame clones, with some not included. Counted here are some 130,000 clones, over 70% occurring once; the ten biggest clones make up about 2.6%. The sequenced sample was PBMCs. The source is a woman aged 60-75 years in good health and CMV-seropositive. Each CDR3 is given with its conserved first and last residue. Each record gives: clone size, J gene, D gene, V gene, CDR3 protein, CDR3 DNA. D genes are given only for firm matches. The size entry is marked missing in some rows and otherwise reads once, few, many or a size class.

- TRBJ2-3 TRBD2 TRBV7-3 CASSPGASGGQWRDTQYF TGTGCCAGCAGCCCAGGGGCTAGCGGGGGGCAGTGGCGGGATACGCAGTATTTT
once TRBJ2-1 TRBD2 TRBV25-1 CASSEFAGGRDEQFF TGTGCCAGCAGTGAATTCGCGGGGGGGCGCGATGAGCAGTTCTTC
- TRBJ2-3 TRBD1 TRBV18 CASSLPGQPTDTQYF TGTGCCAGCTCATTGCCGGGACAGCCCACAGATACGCAGTATTTT
- TRBJ2-5 TRBD2 TRBV9 CASSVEASGASQETQYF TGTGCCAGCAGCGTAGAGGCTAGCGGGGCGTCTCAAGAGACCCAGTACTTC
- TRBJ2-7 TRBD1 TRBV27 CASRGRQGISYEQYF TGTGCCAGCCGCGGAAGACAGGGAATATCCTACGAGCAGTACTTC
- TRBJ2-7 TRBD1 TRBV11-3 CASSSGGTGGDEQYF TGTGCCAGCAGCTCCGGCGGGACAGGGGGCGACGAGCAGTACTTC
- TRBJ2-5 TRBD1 TRBV2 CASSVEDRVRETQYF TGTGCCAGCAGTGTAGAGGACAGGGTCCGAGAGACCCAGTACTTC
- TRBJ1-1 - TRBV12-5 CASGSAGTNAFF TGTGCTAGTGGTTCAGCAGGGACAAACGCTTTCTTT
- TRBJ2-7 - TRBV7-6 CASGLGAGVSYEQYF TGTGCCAGCGGCCTTGGGGCAGGGGTCTCCTACGAGCAGTACTTC
- TRBJ2-7 - TRBV19 CASSTTGGGYEQYF TGTGCCAGTAGTACGACAGGTGGGGGCTACGAGCAGTACTTC
- TRBJ1-1 TRBD1 TRBV6-6 CASSAGTGNTEAFF TGTGCCAGCAGCGCCGGGACAGGGAACACTGAAGCTTTCTTT
once TRBJ1-2 - TRBV7-9 CASSPGDYGYTF TGTGCCAGCAGCCCAGGGGACTATGGCTACACCTTC
few TRBJ1-1 - TRBV11-2 CASSFGGLGTEAFF TGTGCCAGCAGCTTTGGCGGACTGGGAACTGAAGCTTTCTTT
- TRBJ1-2 TRBD1 TRBV6-4 CASRPQTGSNYGYTF TGTGCCAGCAGGCCTCAGACAGGGAGCAACTATGGCTACACCTTC
- TRBJ2-7 TRBD1 TRBV19 CASSIQDRIHEQYF TGTGCCAGTAGTATCCAGGACAGGATCCACGAGCAGTACTTC
- TRBJ2-2 - TRBV7-2 CASSLDPGHTTGELFF TGTGCCAGCAGCTTAGACCCGGGACACACCACCGGGGAGCTGTTTTTT
- TRBJ1-6 - TRBV6-5 CASSYRRDSPLHF TGTGCCAGCAGTTACAGGAGGGATTCACCCCTCCACTTT
few TRBJ2-1 TRBD2 TRBV9 CASTPSGGGSYNEQFF TGTGCCAGCACCCCCAGCGGGGGGGGCTCCTACAATGAGCAGTTCTTC
- TRBJ2-1 - TRBV11-3 CASRASGSYNEQFF TGTGCCAGCAGGGCGAGCGGCTCCTACAATGAGCAGTTCTTC
- TRBJ2-1 - TRBV5-1 CASSLAGVPNEQFF TGCGCCAGCAGCTTGGCGGGGGTCCCCAATGAGCAGTTCTTC
- TRBJ2-7 - TRBV7-2 CASSPRQTYEQYF TGTGCCAGCAGCCCTCGACAGACCTACGAGCAGTACTTC
once TRBJ2-7 TRBD1 TRBV4-1 CASSLGQGTQEQYF TGCGCCAGCTCCCTAGGACAGGGGACTCAGGAGCAGTACTTC
- TRBJ2-7 - TRBV6-5 CASSYSTPDYEQYF TGTGCCAGCAGTTACTCGACACCGGACTACGAGCAGTACTTC
- TRBJ2-5 - TRBV4-1 CASSQRPFETQYF TGCGCCAGCAGCCAGCGGCCCTTTGAGACCCAGTACTTC
- TRBJ1-1 TRBD1 TRBV28 CASSLSGTGDMNTEAFF TGTGCCAGCAGTCTCTCCGGGACAGGGGACATGAACACTGAAGCTTTCTTT
- TRBJ1-1 - TRBV7-3 CASSFGIGTEAFF TGTGCCAGCAGCTTTGGTATCGGGACTGAAGCTTTCTTT
- TRBJ2-7 TRBD1 TRBV27 CASSPQGQGINEQYF TGTGCCAGCAGTCCCCAGGGACAGGGAATCAACGAGCAGTACTTC
once TRBJ1-1 TRBD1 TRBV7-9 CASSLVGQGGLEAFF TGTGCCAGCAGCTTAGTCGGTCAGGGGGGACTTGAAGCTTTCTTT
few TRBJ1-1 - TRBV29-1 CSVAPGESREAFF TGCAGCGTTGCCCCCGGAGAGTCACGTGAAGCTTTCTTT
many TRBJ1-2 - TRBV13 CASSLYLGASYGYTF TGTGCCAGCAGCTTATATTTGGGGGCCTCCTATGGCTACACCTTC
- TRBJ2-5 TRBD2 TRBV29-1 CSVLPGGAGETQYF TGCAGCGTCCTTCCCGGGGGGGCGGGGGAGACCCAGTACTTC
- TRBJ2-7 - TRBV4-1 CASSRTGTPYEQYF TGCGCCAGCAGTCGAACAGGGACCCCCTACGAGCAGTACTTC
- TRBJ2-5 - TRBV6-5 CASSYSYREETQYF TGTGCCAGCAGTTACTCGTACAGGGAAGAGACCCAGTACTTC
- TRBJ1-4 TRBD1 TRBV9 CASSLTGTEKNEKLFF TGTGCCAGCAGCTTAACCGGGACAGAGAAGAATGAAAAACTGTTTTTT
- TRBJ2-2 TRBD1 TRBV7-3 CASSFMGQGAGELFF TGTGCCAGCAGCTTTATGGGACAGGGCGCCGGGGAGCTGTTTTTT
- TRBJ2-1 TRBD1 TRBV11-1 CASSFTGGNEQFF TGTGCCAGCAGCTTCACAGGGGGGAATGAGCAGTTCTTC
- TRBJ1-1 TRBD1 TRBV9 CASSATYRDREPEAFF TGTGCCAGCAGCGCTACATACCGGGACAGGGAACCTGAAGCTTTCTTT
- TRBJ1-1 TRBD1 TRBV7-3 CASSSQGAGTEAFF TGTGCCAGCAGCTCACAGGGGGCGGGCACTGAAGCTTTCTTT
- TRBJ2-3 TRBD2 TRBV5-4 CASSPGTSGGEGTDTPYF TGTGCCAGCAGCCCGGGGACTAGCGGGGGGGAGGGCACAGATACGCCGTATTTT
- TRBJ1-6 TRBD1 TRBV23-1 CASSLNSDRGRKSYNSPLHF TGCGCCAGCAGTCTGAACTCAGACAGGGGGCGCAAATCCTATAATTCACCCCTCCACTTT
- TRBJ2-7 TRBD1 TRBV9 CASSPQGSPTYEQYF TGTGCCAGCAGCCCACAGGGGTCCCCGACCTACGAGCAGTACTTC
once TRBJ2-7 TRBD1 TRBV9 CASSVGQGKGYEQYF TGTGCCAGCAGCGTAGGACAGGGTAAGGGCTACGAGCAGTACTTC
- TRBJ2-1 - TRBV4-1 CASNTGTGYNEQFF TGCGCCAGCAACACGGGAACAGGGTACAATGAGCAGTTCTTC
- TRBJ1-1 - TRBV6-5 CASSYAVTEAFF TGTGCCAGCAGTTACGCGGTGACTGAAGCTTTCTTT
- TRBJ1-2 - TRBV11-2 CASSLVSGVYGYTF TGTGCCAGCAGCCTAGTGTCAGGGGTCTATGGCTACACCTTC
- TRBJ1-1 TRBD1 TRBV27 CASRVQGVGRTEAFF TGTGCCAGCAGGGTACAGGGGGTTGGTCGCACTGAAGCTTTCTTT
- TRBJ1-1 - TRBV9 CASSPRGGYTEAFF TGTGCCAGCAGCCCCAGGGGAGGGTACACTGAAGCTTTCTTT
once TRBJ1-1 TRBD1 TRBV10-1 CASSEGTGGLNTEAFF TGCGCCAGCAGTGAGGGGACAGGGGGCTTGAACACTGAAGCTTTCTTT